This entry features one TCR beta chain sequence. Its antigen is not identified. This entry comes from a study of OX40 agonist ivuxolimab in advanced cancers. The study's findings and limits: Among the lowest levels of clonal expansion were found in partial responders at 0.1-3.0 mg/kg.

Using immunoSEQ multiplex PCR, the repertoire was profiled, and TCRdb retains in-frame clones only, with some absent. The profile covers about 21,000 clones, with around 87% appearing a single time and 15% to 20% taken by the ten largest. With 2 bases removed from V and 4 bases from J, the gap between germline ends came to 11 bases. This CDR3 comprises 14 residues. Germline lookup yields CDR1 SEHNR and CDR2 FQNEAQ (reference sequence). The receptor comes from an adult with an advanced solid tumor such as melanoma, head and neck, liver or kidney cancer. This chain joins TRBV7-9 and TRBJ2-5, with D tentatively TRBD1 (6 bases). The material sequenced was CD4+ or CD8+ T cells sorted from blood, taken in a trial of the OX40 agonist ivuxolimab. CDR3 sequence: CASSLPSGVETQYF. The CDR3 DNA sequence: TGTGCCAGCAGCTTACCATCAGGGGTAGAGACCCAGTACTTC. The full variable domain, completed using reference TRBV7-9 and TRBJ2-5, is DTGVSQNPRHKITKRGQNVTFRCDPISEHNRLYWYRQTLGQGPEFLTYFQNEAQLEKSRLLSDRFSAERPKGSFSTLEIQRTEQGDSAMYLCASSLPSGVETQYFGPGTRLLVL.